Listed here are 27 T cell receptor beta chains from one sample, sequenced in a study of blood T cell repertoires in COVID-19. Sequencing was performed with immunoSEQ multiplex PCR; in TCRdb, only in-frame clones are kept and a portion is missing. The repertoire has around 130,000 clones, approximately 84% of them found once; the top ten carry about 1.5%. Sequencing input: peripheral blood. These receptors all stem from a man in his 60s with acute or convalescent COVID-19.

This clone was seen a single time. The gene calls are TRBV6-5 and TRBJ1-1; the D is unclear. With 6 bases removed from V and 1 base from J, the gap between germline ends came to 12 bases. This CDR3 is built from 14 residues. Germline values: CDR1 MNHEY, CDR2 SVGAGI. CDR3 amino acids: CASRAGRGNTEAFF. The DNA of the CDR3 is TGTGCCAGCAGAGCAGGACGGGGGAACACTGAAGCTTTCTTT.

The V and J genes are TRBV6-4 and TRBJ2-2; 12 bases fit TRBD2. V was pared by 4 bases and J by 6 bases, with 0 bases of the junction left unmatched. This CDR3 has 14 amino acids. CDR1 MRHNA and CDR2 SNTAGT come from the germline V gene. This CDR3 is CASSGLAGAGELFF. For the CDR3, the DNA is TGTGCCAGCAGTGGACTAGCGGGAGCCGGGGAGCTGTTTTTT.

The chain uses TRBV19 and TRBJ2-4; TRBD2 aligns across 7 bases. The trim removed 0 bases at V and 16 bases at J, leaving 12 bases unmatched. Germline V gene lookup returns CDR1 LNHDA and CDR2 SQIVND (reference sequence). The CDR3 is 14 residues long. CDR3 bases: TGTGCCAGTAGTATAGATCTATCCGGGGAGGGTCGATACTTC. Residues: CASSIDLSGEGRYF. Combining the CDR3 with reference TRBV19 and TRBJ2-4 gives the whole variable domain DGGITQSPKYLFRKEGQNVTLSCEQNLNHDAMYWYRQDPGQGLRLIYYSQIVNDFQKGDIAEGYSVSREKKESFPLTVTSAQKNPTAFYLCASSIDLSGEGRYFGAGTRLSVL.

V is TRBV29-1 and J is TRBJ1-2; 8 nucleotides match TRBD1. The trim removed 3 bases at V and 5 bases at J, leaving 8 bases unmatched. CDR3 length: 14 amino acids. CDR1 and CDR2 (germline): SQVTM, ANQGSEA. The CDR3 DNA is TGCAGCGTTGAGCAGGGGGCGCAATATTATGGCTACACCTTC. This sequence encodes CSVEQGAQYYGYTF. Using reference TRBV29-1 and TRBJ1-2 for the parts outside the CDR3, the full variable domain is SAVISQKPSRDICQRGTSLTIQCQVDSQVTMMFWYRQQPGQSLTLIATANQGSEATYESGFVIDKFPISRPNLTFSTLTVSNMSPEDSSIYLCSVEQGAQYYGYTFGSGTRLTVV.

The gene calls are TRBV11-2 and TRBJ1-2; D gene unclear. Deletions cut 0 bases from V and 8 bases from J, with 7 bases between. Germline CDR1 is SGHAT and CDR2 is FQNNGV. The CDR3 is 12 amino acids. CDR3 DNA sequence: TGTGCCAGCAGCTTAGACCGGGGAGGCTACACCTTC. Translated: CASSLDRGGYTF.

The chain is built from TRBV29-1 and TRBJ1-1; TRBD1 matches at 8 bases. Germline CDR1 reads SQVTM; CDR2 reads ANQGSEA. This CDR3 spans 13 amino acids. J gave up 0 bases and V 7 bases, and 4 bases lay outside the gene matches. The CDR3 DNA sequence: TGCAGCGCAGGACAGGGCATGAACACTGAAGCTTTCTTT. This gives the protein CSAGQGMNTEAFF.

The chain has TRBV4-1 and TRBJ1-4; 9 positions agree with TRBD1. The germline V gene has CDR1 MGHRA and CDR2 YSYEKL. The CDR3 has 18 residues. Trimming cost V 3 bases and J 0 bases; bases outside gene matches: 8. The CDR3 DNA reads as TGCGCCAGCAGCCACAGAAGGGACAGGGAAACAACTAATGAAAAACTGTTTTTT. Its translation is CASSHRRDRETTNEKLFF.

Written as DNA, the CDR3 is TGTGCCAGCAGTACACCCAGCGGAGGGGCCTACAATGAGCAGTTCTTC. It specifies CASSTPSGGAYNEQFF. This rearrangement joins TRBV7-2 to TRBJ2-1; D is possibly TRBD2 (6 bases). The V end lost 6 bases, the J end lost 2 bases, and 17 bases lay between the germline ends. The V gene's germline CDR1 is SGHTA and CDR2 FQGNSA. The CDR3 loop spans 16 amino acids.

The chain joins TRBV29-1 to TRBJ1-2; the D is unclear. V dropped 3 bases and J dropped 8 bases, with 13 bases sitting between them. From germline, CDR1 is SQVTM and CDR2 ANQGSEA. CDR3 length: 12 residues. The CDR3 sequence: CSVDELSRGYTF. The CDR3 nucleotides are TGCAGCGTTGACGAGTTATCTCGGGGCTACACCTTC.

The chain combines TRBV7-9 with TRBJ1-4; D is undetermined. CDR1 is SEHNR, CDR2 FQNEAQ, per germline (reference sequence). This CDR3 region has 12 residues. Deletions cut 5 bases from V and 5 bases from J, with 6 bases between. The CDR3 protein is CASSRENEKLFF. In DNA form, the CDR3 reads TGTGCCAGCAGCCGGGAGAATGAAAAACTGTTTTTT.

V gene TRBV5-4 combines with J gene TRBJ2-7, with 7 bases identical to TRBD2. The germline V gene encodes CDR1 SGHNT and CDR2 YYREEE (reference sequence). This CDR3 is built from 15 residues. Trimming at V came to 4 bases and at J to 3 bases, leaving 10 bases not matched to a gene. CDR3 nucleotide sequence: TGTGCCAGCAGCCCGGGAGGTAGGGGACTCTACGAGCAGTACTTC. Translation: CASSPGGRGLYEQYF.

J is TRBJ2-2 and V is TRBV6-6; TRBD1 aligns across 9 bases. Germline CDR1 and CDR2: MNHNY and SVGAGI (reference sequence). Unmatched junction bases numbered 12, after V lost 7 bases and J lost 6 bases. The CDR3 runs 16 residues. CDR3 in DNA: TGTGCCAGCACCTTACTGCCGGGACAGGGCCCCGGGGAGCTGTTTTTT. It encodes CASTLLPGQGPGELFF.

The chain is built from TRBV7-7 and TRBJ2-7, with 10 bases that match TRBD2. The length of the CDR3 is 14 residues. The germline V gene has CDR1 SSHAT and CDR2 FNYEAQ (reference sequence). V shed 2 bases, J shed 5 bases, and the junction held 3 bases outside the gene matches. The CDR3 bases are TGTGCCAGCAGCTTAACACTAGCGGGACACGAGCAGTACTTC. Protein: CASSLTLAGHEQYF.

J is TRBJ1-6 and V is TRBV5-1; D is perhaps TRBD1 (5 bases). Trimming shortened V by 2 bases and J by 10 bases, and 13 bases separated the two germline ends. The CDR3 is 14 amino acids. CDR1 SGHRS and CDR2 YFSETQ come from the germline V gene. The DNA of the CDR3 is TGCGCCAGCAGCTTACAGGCCCCTAACTCACCCCTCCACTTT. Amino acids: CASSLQAPNSPLHF. Together with reference TRBV5-1 and TRBJ1-6, the CDR3 gives the full variable domain: KAGVTQTPRYLIKTRGQQVTLSCSPISGHRSVSWYQQTPGQGLQFLFEYFSETQRNKGNFPGRFSGRQFSNSRSEMNVSTLELGDSALYLCASSLQAPNSPLHFGNGTRLTVT.

This clone has just a few counts. V usage is TRBV24-1 and J usage is TRBJ2-5; D remains unclear. CDR3 length: 11 residues. Trimming shortened V by 5 bases and J by 3 bases, and 3 bases separated the two germline ends. Germline CDR1 KGHDR, CDR2 SFDVKD. The CDR3 DNA reads as TGTGCCACCAGTGCAAAAGAGACCCAGTACTTC. It encodes CATSAKETQYF.

The table lists this clone with a count of one. This chain uses TRBV6-4 with TRBJ1-6, with 8 bases fitting TRBD1. Trimming cost V 10 bases and J 6 bases; bases outside gene matches: 23. CDR3 length: 19 amino acids. Germline CDR1 and CDR2: MRHNA and SNTAGT. The CDR3 coding sequence is TGTGCCACGCGCCTCCGGGACAGGCCATTATACAGCCTTAATTCACCCCTCCACTTT. As protein: CATRLRDRPLYSLNSPLHF.

The rearrangement links TRBV24-1 to TRBJ2-3; weak D call: TRBD2 (6 bases). V was cut by 5 bases and J by 3 bases, with 26 bases left in between. Per the germline V gene, CDR1 is KGHDR and CDR2 is SFDVKD. The CDR3 is made up of 19 amino acids. In DNA form, the CDR3 reads TGTGCCACCAGTGGACCAGGGACGGGAGTAGGGCGGGCTACAGATACGCAGTATTTT. Its protein product is CATSGPGTGVGRATDTQYF.

The V gene is TRBV5-1, the J gene TRBJ2-1, with 9 bases fitting TRBD2. The CDR3 is 15 amino acids. CDR1 SGHRS and CDR2 YFSETQ come from the germline V gene. V lost 0 bases to trimming and J lost 7 bases; unmatched junction nucleotides: 5. The CDR3 nucleotides read TGCGCCAGCAGCTTGGGACTAGCGGTTGGGAATGAGCAGTTCTTC. Protein: CASSLGLAVGNEQFF.

The chain links TRBV19 to TRBJ2-3, with TRBD2 matching over 9 bases. Looked up from germline, CDR1 is LNHDA and CDR2 is SQIVND (reference sequence). V lost 1 base and J lost 6; bases outside the gene matches: 8. CDR3 length: 16 amino acids. CDR3 residues: CASSIAGSGGKDTQYF. The CDR3, as DNA: TGTGCCAGTAGTATAGCGGGAAGCGGGGGGAAGGATACGCAGTATTTT. The complete variable domain, with remaining parts taken from reference TRBV19 and TRBJ2-3, reads DGGITQSPKYLFRKEGQNVTLSCEQNLNHDAMYWYRQDPGQGLRLIYYSQIVNDFQKGDIAEGYSVSREKKESFPLTVTSAQKNPTAFYLCASSIAGSGGKDTQYFGPGTRLTVL.

The chain uses TRBV3-1 (or the pseudogene TRBV3-2) and TRBJ1-2; D unresolved. CDR3 length equals 12 residues. Per the germline V gene, CDR1 is LGHDT and CDR2 is YNNKEL (reference sequence). V lost 3 bases and J lost 4, with 6 bases in between. DNA of the CDR3: TGTGCCAGCAGCCAGGGCTTCTATGGCTACACCTTC. Translation gives CASSQGFYGYTF.

V is TRBV6-5 and J is TRBJ1-2, with TRBD1 matching 7 bases. With 2 bases clipped from V and 3 bases from J, the junction kept 3 bases outside the gene matches. The CDR3 is made up of 14 amino acids. Germline V gene data show CDR1 as MNHEY and CDR2 as SVGAGI. CDR3: CASSYSRGYYGYTF. DNA for the CDR3: TGTGCCAGCAGTTACAGCAGGGGGTACTATGGCTACACCTTC.

This chain links TRBV5-1 with TRBJ2-1, with D perhaps matching TRBD1 (6 bases). The CDR3 is 16 amino acids. With 0 bases removed from V and 5 bases from J, the gap between germline ends came to 15 bases. From germline, CDR1 is SGHRS and CDR2 YFSETQ. The CDR3 DNA follows: TGCGCCAGCAGCTTGGTTGGGACAAAGGGTCACAATGAGCAGTTCTTC. Translated: CASSLVGTKGHNEQFF.

This clone was detected only a few times. The chain recombines TRBV9 with TRBJ2-5; 14 bases map to TRBD2. V was pared by 4 bases and J by 5 bases, with 4 bases of the junction left unmatched. The CDR3 loop spans 15 amino acids. CDR1 and CDR2 from the germline V gene are SGDLS and YYNGEE. As DNA, the CDR3 is TGTGCCAGCAGCTTGGGACTAGCGGGAGTTGAGACCCAGTACTTC. Protein sequence: CASSLGLAGVETQYF. Together with reference TRBV9 and TRBJ2-5, the CDR3 gives the full variable domain: DSGVTQTPKHLITATGQRVTLRCSPRSGDLSVYWYQQSLDQGLQFLIQYYNGEERAKGNILERFSAQQFPDLHSELNLSSLELGDSALYFCASSLGLAGVETQYFGPGTRLLVL.

V gene TRBV6-5 combines with J gene TRBJ1-1; 8 bases match TRBD1. Germline V CDR1 and CDR2: MNHEY, SVGAGI. After removal of 6 bases from V and 3 bases from J, the junction contained 3 bases not matched to a gene. The CDR3 is 13 amino acids. CDR3 sequence (DNA): TGTGCCAGCAGCCCGACAGGGGACACTGAAGCTTTCTTT. As protein: CASSPTGDTEAFF.

The CDR3: CASSLEQSASEKLFF. CDR3 DNA sequence: TGCGCCAGCAGCTTGGAACAGTCTGCGTCTGAAAAACTGTTTTTT. The V and J genes are TRBV5-1 and TRBJ1-4; D gene uncertain. The V gene's germline CDR1 is SGHRS and CDR2 YFSETQ. Trimming left V 0 bases short and J 7 bases short, with 13 bases between. This CDR3 region has 15 residues.

The chain uses TRBV19 and TRBJ1-4; D perhaps matches TRBD1 (5 bases). Trimming took 6 bases from V and 3 from J, leaving 14 bases between them. CDR1 LNHDA and CDR2 SQIVND come from the germline V gene (reference sequence). This CDR3 comprises 15 residues. In DNA, the CDR3 is TGTGCCAGTAGGGCAGGGTATGAGGCTAATGAAAAACTGTTTTTT. Translating gives CASRAGYEANEKLFF.

This clone was detected once. This chain links TRBV30 with TRBJ1-1, with TRBD1 as a possible D gene (5 bases). The CDR3 sequence is 13 residues long. Trimming took off 3 bases at V and 4 bases at J, with 12 bases between the two ends. CDR1 and CDR2 from the germline V gene are GTSNPN and SVGIG (reference sequence). CDR3 DNA: TGTGCCTGGAGCAGAAAAAGGGGCACTGAAGCTTTCTTT. Translation: CAWSRKRGTEAFF.